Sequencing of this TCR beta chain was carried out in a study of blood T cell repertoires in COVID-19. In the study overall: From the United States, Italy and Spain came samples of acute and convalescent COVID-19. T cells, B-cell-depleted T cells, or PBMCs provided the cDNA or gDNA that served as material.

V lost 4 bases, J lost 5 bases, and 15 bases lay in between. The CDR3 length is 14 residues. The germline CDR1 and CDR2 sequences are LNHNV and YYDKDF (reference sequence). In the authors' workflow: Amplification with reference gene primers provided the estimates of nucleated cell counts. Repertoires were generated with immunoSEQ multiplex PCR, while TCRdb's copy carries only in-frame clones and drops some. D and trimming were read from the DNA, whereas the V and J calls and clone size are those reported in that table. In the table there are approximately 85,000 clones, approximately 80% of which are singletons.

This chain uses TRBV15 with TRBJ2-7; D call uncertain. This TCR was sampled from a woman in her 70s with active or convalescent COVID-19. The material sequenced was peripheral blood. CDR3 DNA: TGTGCCACCAGCACCAGACTCCTCCCCCACGAGCAGTACTTC. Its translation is CATSTRLLPHEQYF.